This TCR beta chain was sequenced for a study of cytomegalovirus exposure and HLA in healthy donors. Researchers ran the PCR with 60 Vbeta and 13 Jbeta primers. Assay used: immunoSEQ multiplex PCR; TCRdb lists only in-frame clones, some missing. The table includes approximately 180,000 clones, roughly 13% detected once. Study outcomes and limitations: Rare TCR sequences dominated, though some public TCRs recurred in many donors.

Worth noting for this clone: Its target is unknown.

Per germline, CDR1 SQVTM and CDR2 ANQGSEA. The CDR3 has 12 residues. Trimming took 4 bases from V and 4 from J, leaving 10 bases between them. The V gene is TRBV29-1, the J gene TRBJ1-1, with a weak D call TRBD1 (6 bases). The sequence came from a man aged 50 or older in good health and CMV-seropositive. The source material was PBMCs. The CDR3 bases are TGCAGCGTTGTAGGGGGACCCACTGAAGCTTTCTTT. Protein product: CSVVGGPTEAFF. The full variable domain, its missing parts supplied by reference TRBV29-1 and TRBJ1-1, is SAVISQKPSRDICQRGTSLTIQCQVDSQVTMMFWYRQQPGQSLTLIATANQGSEATYESGFVIDKFPISRPNLTFSTLTVSNMSPEDSSIYLCSVVGGPTEAFFGQGTRLTVV.